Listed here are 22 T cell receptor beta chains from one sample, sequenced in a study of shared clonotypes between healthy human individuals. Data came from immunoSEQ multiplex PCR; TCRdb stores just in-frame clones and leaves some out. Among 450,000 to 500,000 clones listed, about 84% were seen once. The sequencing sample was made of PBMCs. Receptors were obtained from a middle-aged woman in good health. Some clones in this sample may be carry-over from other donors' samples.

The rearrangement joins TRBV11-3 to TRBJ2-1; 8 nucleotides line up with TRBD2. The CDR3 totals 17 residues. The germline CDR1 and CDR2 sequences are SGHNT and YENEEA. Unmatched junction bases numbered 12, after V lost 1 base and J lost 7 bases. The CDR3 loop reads CASSLGAGLAGGNEQFF. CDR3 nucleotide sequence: TGTGCCAGCAGCTTAGGGGCCGGACTAGCCGGGGGAAATGAGCAGTTCTTC.

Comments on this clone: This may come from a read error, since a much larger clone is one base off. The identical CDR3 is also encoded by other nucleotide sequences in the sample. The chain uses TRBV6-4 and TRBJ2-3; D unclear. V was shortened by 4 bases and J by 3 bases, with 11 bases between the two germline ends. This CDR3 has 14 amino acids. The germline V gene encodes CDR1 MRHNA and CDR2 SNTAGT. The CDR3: CASSVSGGTDTQYF. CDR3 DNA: TGTGCCAGCAGTGTGTCGGGTGGTACAGATACGCAGTATTTT.

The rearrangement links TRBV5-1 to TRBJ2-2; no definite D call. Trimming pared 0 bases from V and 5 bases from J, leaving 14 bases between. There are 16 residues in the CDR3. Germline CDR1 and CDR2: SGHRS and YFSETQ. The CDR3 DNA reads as TGCGCCAGCAGCTTGGCCGGGCAGGCTCAGACCGGGGAGCTGTTTTTT. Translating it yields CASSLAGQAQTGELFF.

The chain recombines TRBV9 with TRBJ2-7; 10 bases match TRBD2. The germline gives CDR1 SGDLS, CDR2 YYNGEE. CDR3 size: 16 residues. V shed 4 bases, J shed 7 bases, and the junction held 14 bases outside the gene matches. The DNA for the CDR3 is TGTGCCAGCAGCTTCAATTCCGGGACTAGCGTCGGGGAGCAGTACTTC. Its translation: CASSFNSGTSVGEQYF.

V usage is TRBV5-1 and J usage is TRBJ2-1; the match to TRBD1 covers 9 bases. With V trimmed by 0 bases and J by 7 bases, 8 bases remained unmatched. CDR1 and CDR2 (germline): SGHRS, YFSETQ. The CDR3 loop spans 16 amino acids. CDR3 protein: CASSLAVPGTGNEQFF. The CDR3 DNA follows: TGCGCCAGCAGCTTGGCTGTGCCCGGGACAGGGAATGAGCAGTTCTTC.

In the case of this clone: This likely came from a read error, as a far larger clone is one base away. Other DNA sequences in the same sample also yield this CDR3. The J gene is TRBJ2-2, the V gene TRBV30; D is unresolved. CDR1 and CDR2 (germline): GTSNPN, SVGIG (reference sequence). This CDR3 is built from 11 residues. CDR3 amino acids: CAWSVGGELFF. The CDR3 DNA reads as TGTGCATGGAGTGTAGGCGGGGAGCTGTTTTTT.

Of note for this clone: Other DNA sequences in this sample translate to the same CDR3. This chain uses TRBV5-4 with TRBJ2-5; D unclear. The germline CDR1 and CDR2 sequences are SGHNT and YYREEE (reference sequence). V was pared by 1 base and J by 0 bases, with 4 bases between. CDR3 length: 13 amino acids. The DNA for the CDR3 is TGTGCCAGCAGCTTGAGGAACCAAGAGACCCAGTACTTC. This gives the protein CASSLRNQETQYF. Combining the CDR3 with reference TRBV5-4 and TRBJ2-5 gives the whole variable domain ETGVTQSPTHLIKTRGQQVTLRCSSQSGHNTVSWYQQALGQGPQFIFQYYREEENGRGNFPPRFSGLQFPNYSSELNVNALELDDSALYLCASSLRNQETQYFGPGTRLLVL.

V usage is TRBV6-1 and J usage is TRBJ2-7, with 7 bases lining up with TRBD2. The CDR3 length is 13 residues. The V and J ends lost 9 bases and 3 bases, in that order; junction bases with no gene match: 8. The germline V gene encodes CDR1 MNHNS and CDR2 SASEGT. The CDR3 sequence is CASGGGRYYEQYF. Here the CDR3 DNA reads TGTGCCAGTGGGGGAGGGAGATACTACGAGCAGTACTTC.

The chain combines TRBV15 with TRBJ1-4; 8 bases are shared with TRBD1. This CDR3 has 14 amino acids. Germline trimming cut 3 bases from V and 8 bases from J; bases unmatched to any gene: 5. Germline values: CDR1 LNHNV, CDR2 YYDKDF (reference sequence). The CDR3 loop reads CATSSGQGGEKLFF. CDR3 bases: TGTGCCACCAGCAGCGGACAGGGAGGCGAAAAACTGTTTTTT. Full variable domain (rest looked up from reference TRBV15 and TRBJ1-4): DAMVIQNPRYQVTQFGKPVTLSCSQTLNHNVMYWYQQKSSQAPKLLFHYYDKDFNNEADTPDNFQSRRPNTSFCFLDIRSPGLGDTAMYLCATSSGQGGEKLFFGSGTQLSVL.

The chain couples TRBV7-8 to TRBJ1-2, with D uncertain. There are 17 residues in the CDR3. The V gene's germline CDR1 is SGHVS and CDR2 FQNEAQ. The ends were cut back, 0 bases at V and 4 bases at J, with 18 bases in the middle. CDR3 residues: CASSLAGRAAGVYGYTF. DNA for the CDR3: TGTGCCAGCAGCTTAGCGGGGAGGGCAGCAGGAGTCTATGGCTACACCTTC. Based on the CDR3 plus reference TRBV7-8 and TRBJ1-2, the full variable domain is GAGVSQSPRYKVAKRGQDVALRCDPISGHVSLFWYQQALGQGPEFLTYFQNEAQLDKSGLPSDRFFAERPEGSVSTLKIQRTQQEDSAVYLCASSLAGRAAGVYGYTFGSGTRLTVV.

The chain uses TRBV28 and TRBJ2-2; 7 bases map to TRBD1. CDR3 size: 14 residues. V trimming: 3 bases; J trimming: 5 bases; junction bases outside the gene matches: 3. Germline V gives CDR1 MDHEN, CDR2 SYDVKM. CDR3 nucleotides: TGTGCCAGCAGTTTTACAGGGGAGACCGGGGAGCTGTTTTTT. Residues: CASSFTGETGELFF.

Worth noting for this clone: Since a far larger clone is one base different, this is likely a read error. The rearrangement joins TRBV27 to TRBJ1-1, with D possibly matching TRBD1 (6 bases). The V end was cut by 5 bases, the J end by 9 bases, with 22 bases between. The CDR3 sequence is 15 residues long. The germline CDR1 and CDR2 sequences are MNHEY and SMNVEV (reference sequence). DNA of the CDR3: TGTGCCAGCAGTCCGGTGACAGGCCGGCCCATAAAAGCTTTCTTT. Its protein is CASSPVTGRPIKAFF.

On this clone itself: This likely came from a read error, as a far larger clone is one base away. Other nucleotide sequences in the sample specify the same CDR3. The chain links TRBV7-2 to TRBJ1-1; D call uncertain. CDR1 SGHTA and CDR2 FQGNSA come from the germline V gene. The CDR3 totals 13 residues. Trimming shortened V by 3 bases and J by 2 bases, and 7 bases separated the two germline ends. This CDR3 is CASSFGSNTEAFF. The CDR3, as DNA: TGTGCCAGCAGCTTCGGCTCTAACACTGAAGCTTTCTTT.

The CDR3 spells CAWKRRVENTEAFF. CDR3 bases: TGTGCCTGGAAGCGCAGGGTGGAGAACACTGAAGCTTTCTTT. The V call is TRBV30, the J call TRBJ1-1, with a tentative D call TRBD1 (5 bases). The germline gives CDR1 GTSNPN, CDR2 SVGIG (reference sequence). The CDR3 spans 14 residues. The V gene lost 4 bases and the J gene lost 1 base, with 13 bases spanning the gap.

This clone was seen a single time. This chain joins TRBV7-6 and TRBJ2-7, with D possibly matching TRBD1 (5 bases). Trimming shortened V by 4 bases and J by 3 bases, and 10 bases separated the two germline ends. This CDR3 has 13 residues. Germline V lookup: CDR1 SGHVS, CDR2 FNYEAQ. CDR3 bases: TGTGCCAGCAGCTACGGACACTTCTACGAGCAGTACTTC. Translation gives CASSYGHFYEQYF.

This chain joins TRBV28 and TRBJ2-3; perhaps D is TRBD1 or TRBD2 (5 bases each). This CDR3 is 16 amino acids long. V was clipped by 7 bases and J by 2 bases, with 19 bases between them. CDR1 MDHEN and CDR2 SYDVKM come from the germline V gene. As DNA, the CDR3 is TGTGCCAGCACCACGGGACCCACTACTAACACAGATACGCAGTATTTT. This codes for CASTTGPTTNTDTQYF.

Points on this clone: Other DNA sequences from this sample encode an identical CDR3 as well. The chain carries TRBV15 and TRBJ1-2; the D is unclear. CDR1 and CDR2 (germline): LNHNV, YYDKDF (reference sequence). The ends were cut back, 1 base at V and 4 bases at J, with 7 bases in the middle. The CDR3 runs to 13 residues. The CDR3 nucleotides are TGTGCCACCAGCAGAGGGGAATTCTATGGCTACACCTTC. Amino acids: CATSRGEFYGYTF.

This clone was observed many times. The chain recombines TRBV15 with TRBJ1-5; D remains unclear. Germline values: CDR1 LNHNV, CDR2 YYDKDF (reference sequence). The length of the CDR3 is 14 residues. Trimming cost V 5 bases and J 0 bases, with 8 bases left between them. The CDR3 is CATSWAYSNQPQHF. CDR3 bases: TGTGCCACCAGCTGGGCGTATAGCAATCAGCCCCAGCATTTT. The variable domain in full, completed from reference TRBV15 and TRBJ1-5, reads DAMVIQNPRYQVTQFGKPVTLSCSQTLNHNVMYWYQQKSSQAPKLLFHYYDKDFNNEADTPDNFQSRRPNTSFCFLDIRSPGLGDTAMYLCATSWAYSNQPQHFGDGTRLSIL.

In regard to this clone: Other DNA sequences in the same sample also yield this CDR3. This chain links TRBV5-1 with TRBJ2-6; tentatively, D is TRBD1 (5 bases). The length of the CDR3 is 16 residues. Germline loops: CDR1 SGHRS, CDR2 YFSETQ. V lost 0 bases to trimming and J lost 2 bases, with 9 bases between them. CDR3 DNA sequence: TGCGCCAGCAGCTTGGAGGTAGGGGCTGGGGCCAACGTCCTGACTTTC. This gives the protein CASSLEVGAGANVLTF.

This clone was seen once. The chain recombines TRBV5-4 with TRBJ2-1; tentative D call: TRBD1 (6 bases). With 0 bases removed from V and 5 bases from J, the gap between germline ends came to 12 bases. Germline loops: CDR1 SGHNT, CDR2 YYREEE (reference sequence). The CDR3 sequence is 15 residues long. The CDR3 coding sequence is TGTGCCAGCAGCTTGGGACAGGAGTACGACAATGAGCAGTTCTTC. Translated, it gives CASSLGQEYDNEQFF.

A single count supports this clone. The CDR3 spells CSVEGGLGSYNEQFF. CDR3 DNA sequence: TGCAGCGTTGAAGGTGGTCTCGGGTCCTACAATGAGCAGTTCTTC. The chain combines TRBV29-1 with TRBJ2-1; no definite D call. The germline V gene encodes CDR1 SQVTM and CDR2 ANQGSEA. V was clipped by 1 base and J by 1 base, with 11 bases between them. There are 15 residues in the CDR3.

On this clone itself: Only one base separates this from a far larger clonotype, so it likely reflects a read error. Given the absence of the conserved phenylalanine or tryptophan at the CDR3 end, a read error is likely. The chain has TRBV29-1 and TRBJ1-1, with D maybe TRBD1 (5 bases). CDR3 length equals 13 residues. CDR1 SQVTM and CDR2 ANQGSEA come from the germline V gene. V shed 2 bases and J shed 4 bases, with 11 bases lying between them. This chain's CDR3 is CSVERDGGTEAFS. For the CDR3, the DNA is TGCAGCGTTGAAAGGGATGGGGGCACTGAAGCTTTCTCT.